Shown below are 15 T cell receptor beta chains from a single sample sequenced in a study of T cell repertoires in cytomegalovirus infection (dated by TCRdb to between 2017 and 2020). These reads were obtained on an Illumina HiSeq 1500. TCRdb handled the public reads itself, with Q25 trimming in fastp and clone calling in MiXCR, and kept productive beta chains. Every entry covers one CDR3 protein and lists the most common genes and DNA from its rows. The sample table holds about 340,000 distinct CDR3 sequences, of which about 29% were seen once. The biggest ten clones account for over 15% of the sample. According to the study, the label for this sample's treatment or condition signals: in vitro stimulation with specific CMV peptide epitopes to enrich CMV-specific T cells. These receptors are not linked to any known antigen. The sequencing used cultured PBMCs, collected from culture after CMV antigen stimulation. The receptors were sampled from a human donor in good health (CMV status not recorded). Some clones in this sample may be carry-over from other donors' samples.

CDR3 DNA sequence: TGCAGTGCTACCTCCCGACTAGCGGATAGCACAGATACGCAGTATTTT. This codes for CSATSRLADSTDTQYF. This chain joins TRBV20-1 and TRBJ2-3, with 9 bases fitting TRBD2. The V and J ends lost 4 bases and 0 bases, in that order; junction bases with no gene match: 8. The CDR3 runs to 16 residues. Germline loops: CDR1 DFQATT, CDR2 SNEGSKA (reference sequence).

The rearrangement links TRBV20-1 to TRBJ1-2; the D gene is possibly TRBD1 (6 bases). Trimming took 3 bases from V and 4 from J, leaving 21 bases between them. Germline V gene sequence: CDR1 DFQATT, CDR2 SNEGSKA (reference sequence). CDR3 length equals 16 residues. This CDR3 is CSARELAGAPGYGYTF. In DNA form, the CDR3 reads TGCAGTGCTAGGGAATTGGCGGGGGCTCCGGGCTATGGCTACACCTTC.

This chain links TRBV7-2 with TRBJ1-5; D is undetermined. V was trimmed by 1 base and J by 6 bases, leaving 13 bases between them. Looked up from germline, CDR1 is SGHTA and CDR2 is FQGNSA. This CDR3 comprises 15 residues. The CDR3 DNA is TGTGCCAGCAGCTTAGTCAGCCTCCCCGGTCAGCCCCAGCATTTT. Translation: CASSLVSLPGQPQHF.

This rearrangement joins TRBV6-6 to TRBJ2-3; TRBD2 matches at 12 bases. The CDR3 contains 16 residues. Germline V gene sequence: CDR1 MNHNY, CDR2 SVGAGI (reference sequence). Trimming cost V 7 bases and J 6 bases; bases outside gene matches: 11. The CDR3 region is CASNLASGGDGDTQYF. The CDR3 region has the DNA TGTGCCAGCAACTTAGCTAGCGGGGGGGACGGGGATACGCAGTATTTT.

Ten or more counts support this clonotype. This rearrangement joins TRBV11-3 to TRBJ2-5; possible D gene TRBD1, 7 bases. The CDR3 spans 14 residues. Germline assignment: CDR1 SGHNT and CDR2 YENEEA. The V end lost 5 bases, the J end lost 1 base, and 11 bases lay between the germline ends. The CDR3 coding sequence is TGTGCCAGCAGCCCAGGGGGGTCCCAAGAGACCCAGTACTTC. Protein product: CASSPGGSQETQYF.

There are a few counts of this clonotype. Being one base from a much bigger clone, this may be a read error. The rearrangement joins TRBV7-4 to TRBJ1-1; D ambiguous. This CDR3 spans 13 amino acids. CDR1 is SGHVT, CDR2 SQSDAQ, per germline. The V end was cut by 1 base, the J end by 2 bases, with 5 bases between. The DNA for the CDR3 is TGTGCCAGCAGCTTAGAGTTTAACACTGAAGCTTTCTTT. Protein product: CASSLEFNTEAFF.

On this clonotype: As the CDR3 is not closed by the conserved phenylalanine or tryptophan, this likely results from a read error. It is unclear where the CDR3 begins or ends on the DNA, so no DNA is shown, and the CDR3 is as TCRdb lists it. The chain employs TRBV7-9 and TRBJ1-1; the table's D call of TRBD1 was not tested on the DNA. The CDR3 is 14 amino acids long, termini counted. CDR1 and CDR2 (germline): SEHNR, FQNEAQ (reference sequence). The CDR3 spells CASSFIGGAALVEI.

This clonotype was picked up a small number of times. The gene calls are TRBV12-3 or TRBV12-4 and TRBJ2-1; TRBD2 matches 9 bases. Losses at the gene ends were 3 bases for V and 3 bases for J; bases not matched to a gene: 9. CDR3 size: 17 residues. The CDR3 DNA is TGTGCCAGCAGTTTGGGTAGCGGGGGCCCTGGCTACAATGAGCAGTTCTTC. Amino acid sequence: CASSLGSGGPGYNEQFF.

This chain joins TRBV7-2 and TRBJ1-6; possibly TRBD1 for D (6 bases). Trimming took off 7 bases at V and 3 bases at J, with 16 bases between the two ends. Germline values: CDR1 SGHTA, CDR2 FQGNSA. CDR3 length equals 16 residues. CDR3 in amino acids: CASTKPTGLYNSPLHF. CDR3 nucleotides: TGTGCCAGCACCAAACCTACAGGGCTCTATAATTCACCCCTCCACTTT.

The chain joins TRBV27 to TRBJ1-6; D gene unclear. Trimming left V 5 bases short and J 5 bases short, with 10 bases between. There are 14 residues in the CDR3. CDR1 MNHEY and CDR2 SMNVEV come from the germline V gene (reference sequence). The CDR3 nucleotides read TGTGCCAGCAGTGAGCTAGGCCATAATTCACCCCTCCACTTT. This translates into CASSELGHNSPLHF.

The chain joins TRBV18 to TRBJ2-1; 9 positions agree with TRBD1. With V trimmed by 5 bases and J by 5 bases, 7 bases remained unmatched. Germline CDR1 KGHSH, CDR2 LQKENI. The CDR3 extends over 15 amino acids. The CDR3 DNA reads TGTGCCAGCTCATCTAAACAGGGGGCCAACAATGAGCAGTTCTTC. Translated: CASSSKQGANNEQFF.

The V and J genes are TRBV25-1 and TRBJ2-3, with 8 bases aligning to TRBD1. This CDR3 has 13 residues. V was clipped by 3 bases and J by 6 bases; unmatched bases: 2. CDR1 MGHDK and CDR2 SYGVNS come from the germline V gene. The CDR3 region is CASSDRGQDTQYF. The CDR3 DNA reads TGTGCCAGCAGTGACAGGGGGCAGGATACGCAGTATTTT. The full variable domain, rest sourced from reference TRBV25-1 and TRBJ2-3, is EADIYQTPRYLVIGTGKKITLECSQTMGHDKMYWYQQDPGMELHLIHYSYGVNSTEKGDLSSESTVSRIRTEHFPLTLESARPSHTSQYLCASSDRGQDTQYFGPGTRLTVL.

This clonotype came up a few times. The chain recombines TRBV25-1 with TRBJ1-5, with D maybe TRBD1 (6 bases). Germline V gene lookup returns CDR1 MGHDK and CDR2 SYGVNS. The CDR3 runs 16 residues. V was clipped by 2 bases and J by 2 bases, with 13 bases between them. CDR3: CASSEKQGRRNQPQHF. CDR3 nucleotides: TGTGCCAGCAGTGAAAAACAGGGAAGGCGCAATCAGCCCCAGCATTTT.

This clonotype was counted between two and nine times. This chain links TRBV18 with TRBJ1-2, with TRBD1 as a possible D gene (5 bases). The germline CDR1 and CDR2 sequences are KGHSH and LQKENI. V was shortened by 6 bases and J by 0 bases, with 8 bases between the two germline ends. The CDR3 contains 13 residues. CDR3 sequence reads: CASSETANYGYTF. CDR3 bases: TGTGCCAGCTCCGAGACAGCTAACTATGGCTACACCTTC.

This chain connects TRBV4-1 to TRBJ2-1; 15 bases fit TRBD2. Trimming removed 3 bases from V and 12 bases from J; junction bases left unmatched: 9. Germline assignment: CDR1 MGHRA and CDR2 YSYEKL. This CDR3 contains 16 residues. The CDR3 protein is CASSQERTSGREGQFF. In DNA form, the CDR3 reads TGCGCCAGCAGCCAGGAAAGGACTAGCGGGAGGGAGGGGCAGTTCTTC.